This T cell receptor beta chain was captured by sequencing in a study of cytomegalovirus exposure and HLA in healthy donors (dated by TCRdb to the late 2010s). Regarding the study in general: According to an earlier analysis of a few hundred of the donors, about 179 million T cells yielded some 110 million unique TCR beta sequences and about 300 Gb of sequence data. Both class I and class II loci were covered by HLA typing, at four-digit resolution. On average, about 240,000 unique TCR beta nucleotide sequences were sequenced per donor among roughly 430 genotyped donors of the cohort, with 15% to 20% of those sequences being non-productive. Because of strong linkage in the cohort, five DR-DQ haplotypes were treated as single units for association and clustering. To predict cytomegalovirus infection status, the study combined high-throughput TCR immunosequencing, statistical association of individual TCRs with disease status, and machine learning. Alongside the repertoire data, information on donor age, sex, ethnicity and CMV serostatus was compiled. To decide whether each TCR beta V gene segment behaved as functional or pseudogenic, an earlier analysis of some 600 of the donors relied on high-throughput TCR beta sequencing. A later analysis re-examined previously published TCR beta repertoires from 600 to 700 donors and added high-resolution HLA genotyping to investigate patterns of TCR occurrence. A later genetic analysis took genome-wide SNP genotypes for about three fifths of the roughly 670 donors and used that subset as a discovery cohort. The study aimed to test whether signatures of past pathogen exposure could be identified by cataloging public T cell receptors. In addition to the first cohort of several hundred subjects, a separate validation cohort of 130 or so different subjects was used. An early release covering just under 650 HLA-typed donors comprised about 290 gigabases of sequencing data and approximately 85 million unique TCR sequences. Rather than using new phenotypic data, the later analysis identified candidate immune exposures from TCR beta sequences and from how often those sequences occurred across donors. Every repertoire in the discovery cohort had been generated on one and the same sequencing platform. The number of typed donors differed by locus: about 620-640 for A, B, C, DRB1 and DQB1; 500 to 550 for DQA1; some 590 for DPA1; and around 490 for DPB1. Of the roughly 400 genotyped donors, less than 85% were placed in the genetic ancestry cluster associated with self-reported Caucasian donors. The study used immunosequencing to profile the T cell repertoires of several hundred subjects and linked those repertoires to cytomegalovirus serostatus. General study outcomes and caveats: A later genetic analysis reported fewer N-insertions in productive TCRs among donors in an Asian-associated ancestry cluster than the approximately 670-donor mean. A further reported finding was that TCR beta sequences accurately predicted the HLA-A and HLA-B alleles for most subjects in the first cohort. The earlier analysis of approximately 590 of the donors excluded fewer than 20 rarely observed V segments, including chromosome 9 orphons, because counts were too low. In a later analysis, several top co-occurrence clusters were reported to appear linked to parvovirus B19, influenza, CMV and Epstein-Barr virus. The classifier was reported to diagnose cytomegalovirus status with high specificity and sensitivity in both the original and validation cohorts. A later genetic analysis associated a missense DCLRE1C variant with V-gene and J-gene trimming of TCR beta chains, and an independent cohort replicated the association. A group of highly shared sequence variants was considered likely to be a technical artifact of the sequencing pipeline. In a later analysis, 16,951 TCR beta sequences were associated with specific HLA alleles at a false discovery rate of 0.05. Linkage disequilibrium might explain the correlated functional status among segregating V segments, but an unknown experimental factor could not be excluded. A few of the identified cytomegalovirus-associated TCR beta chains were confirmed in vitro to be specific for cytomegalovirus antigens. Most CMV-associated TCR beta chains appeared to be HLA-restricted in a later analysis, and the HLA associations seemed to be driven largely by CMV exposure. In a later analysis, HLA-associated TCR beta chains were found to be more clonally expanded and to have lower generation probabilities than equally common non-associated chains. Some IMGT-functional V segments, including TRBV6-2 and TRBV6-3, could not be distinguished by the 87-base-pair reads and were therefore excluded. The study listed 150 to 200 TCR beta chains as associated with cytomegalovirus. Most TCR sequences were observed very rarely across donors, whereas some public TCRs were present in many individuals. Roughly uniform sequencing depth across donors was assumed in presence/absence analyses, although this assumption may not hold. When HLA alleles, especially DR and DQ, strongly co-occurred, TCR associations were difficult to assign to individual alleles. In an earlier analysis of around 500 of the donors, most TCR beta V segments appeared in productive rearrangements about 87% or about 30% of the time, broadly matching IMGT annotations. This cohort had only TCR beta chains sequenced, and the lack of alpha or paired-chain data limited which features could be detected. In a later analysis, the rate of TCR association differed among HLA loci, with DRB1 alleles having the most associated TCRs and HLA-C alleles having the fewest. The authors suggested that the approach could potentially be extended to other disease states and immunological phenotypes. Because HLA typing was unavailable for some donors at each locus, only the typed subset was used in association tests. For the cohort, immune exposure information was limited to CMV serostatus.

Taken from the germline V gene, the CDR1 and CDR2 loops are MNHNS and SASEGT. Inclusive of the bounding cysteine and phenylalanine, the CDR3 is 14 residues long. The sequence is cut down to CDR3 DNA, 42 bases in frame from base 1. Unmatched junction bases come to 2, with V trimmed by 3 bases and J by 1 base. Library preparation employed the immunoSEQ multiplex PCR assay. For the multiplex PCR, a mixture combining 60 forward primers for TCR Vbeta segments and 13 reverse primers for TCR Jbeta segments was used. The CDR3 region of rearranged TCR beta genes was amplified from genomic DNA with a multiplex PCR assay. Amplified TCR beta libraries were sequenced as 87-base-pair reads on the Illumina HiSeq System. As for the authors' bioinformatics: A later analysis tallied roughly 78 million unique TCR beta chains across the approximately 670 repertoires, and some 10 million of those chains were shared by two or more donors. To remove PCR and sequencing errors, raw reads were error-corrected and collapsed into unique sequences using a nearest-neighbor algorithm that merged closely related sequences. To assign V, D and J gene segments, CDR3 sequences were aligned to IMGT reference sequences. For a sequence to be retained, a match of at least six nucleotides was required to both a V gene segment and a J gene segment. A rearrangement was called productive if the CDR3 had no stop codons and remained in frame with V and J, and every other rearrangement was called non-productive. Following IMGT convention, CDR3 was defined as the stretch from the second conserved V-encoded cysteine to the conserved J-encoded phenylalanine. In an earlier analysis of 550 to 650 of the donors, sequences lacking an unambiguous match to a single V gene segment were excluded. An earlier analysis of several hundred of the donors classified V segments as functional when productive rearrangements were above 56.7% and as segregating when the standard deviation between donors was above 5%. A statistical classification framework was built for diagnosing cytomegalovirus status from the catalog of TCR beta chain sequences. V and J gene assignment, in a later analysis, came from comparing TCR nucleotide sequences with IMGT/GENE-DB human TR gene sequences. Using the TCRdist pipeline, a later analysis assigned CDR3 sequences along with most-parsimonious VDJ recombination scenarios. A later analysis defined each TCR beta chain by its CDR3 amino acid sequence plus V-gene family, and excluded reads lacking a unique V-gene family. In a later analysis, some 600 highly shared, low-generation-probability nucleotide sequences were removed to address suspected cross-contamination and a sequencing artifact. For each public chain, a later analysis derived a clonal expansion index from normalized ranks of inferred template counts within each repertoire. Generation probabilities in a later analysis came from a VDJ recombination model fitted to out-of-frame rearrangements, and those results were checked against IGoR. Hypergeometric tests were used in a later analysis to score TCR-TCR, TCR-HLA and TCR-CMV co-occurrence, with a repertoire-size bias correction applied to the TCR pairs. In a later analysis, false discovery rates were estimated by permuting HLA or CMV assignments 20 times. A later analysis grouped co-occurring TCRs with DBSCAN, adding TCRdist sequence similarity when clustering within HLA-allele-positive subsets. Repertoires with fewer than 30,000 or more than 120,000 public chains, plus five repertoires with anomalous nucleotide sharing, were excluded from co-occurrence clustering. Sourced from immuneACCESS, this table was stored by TCRdb with only in-frame sequences that have V and J called. A share of the clones is absent; for the studies checked, an unresolved V gene accounts for under half, and the remainder has no known explanation. V, J and clone size were drawn from that table, and D and trimming were deduced from the DNA. The sample records around 150,000 clones, roughly three quarters of which are singletons. Jointly, the top ten make up more than 1.2% of the sample.

The cohort was made up of about 670 healthy bone marrow donors. Cohort members were all nominally healthy when sampled, although unrecorded immune exposures were likely present. The donor tested CMV seronegative, placing the donor among the 350 or so seronegative members of the cohort. A peripheral blood sample was collected from each donor, and TCR beta sequencing was performed on peripheral blood mononuclear cells. Genomic DNA extraction from the blood cell samples was performed with the Qiagen DNeasy Blood Extraction Kit. Points on this clone: Its cognate antigen has yet to be identified. Per-base quality was not reported, and no clone a single base away is much larger than it. Other DNA sequences of this sample code for an identical CDR3.

Sequencing used PBMCs. The source of this sequence is a man between 60 and 75 years old in good health and CMV-seronegative. Here the chain combines TRBV6-1 and TRBJ2-7; 8 of the junction bases match TRBD1. The CDR3 reads CASSDRGLSYEQYF. The DNA reads TGTGCCAGCAGTGACAGGGGGCTTTCCTACGAGCAGTACTTC.